Following are 2 T cell receptor beta chains from one sample sequenced in a study of CXCR3-negative and CXCR3-positive naive CD8 T cells. Study results and caveats: Greater hydrophobicity was found in TRB CDR3s of CXCR3-positive naive cells than of CXCR3-negative naive cells.

No cognate antigen is known for these TCRs. The libraries of TRB cDNA were constructed through 5' RACE using UMI labels. Using the 5' RACE reads, TCRdb records one entry per CDR3 protein without DNA. The sample totals 130,000 to 150,000 distinct CDR3 sequences. Input material: naive CXCR3+ CD8+ T cells from blood. Subset denoted: CD45RO-CCR7+CD27+CD95- naive CD8+ T cells expressing CXCR3 (TNR3+). These receptors were obtained from a human donor in good health. Some clones in this sample may be carry-over from other donors' samples.

The J gene is TRBJ1-6, the V gene TRBV27. Germline-derived CDR1 and CDR2 are MNHEY and SMNVEV (reference sequence). The length of the CDR3 is 13 residues. The CDR3 sequence: CASSAGGGSPLHF.

This chain joins TRBV7-9 and TRBJ1-1; TCRdb proposes TRBD1, but this gene call is untestable without DNA. Per the germline V gene, CDR1 is SEHNR and CDR2 is FQNEAQ (reference sequence). This CDR3 comprises 16 residues. The CDR3 protein is CASSLGRTGQNTEAFF.